The 20 T cell receptor beta chains in this list originate from one sample, sequenced in a study of vaccination effects on CD4 cells after COVID-19. These receptors are not linked to any known antigen. The ViraFEST assay expanded antigen-specific CD4+ T cells with viral peptide pools before sequencing. Scientists isolated CD4+ T cells after a roughly ten-day culture period ended. As their vaccination, participants received two doses of either BNT162b2 or mRNA-1273. Profiling relied on immunoSEQ multiplex PCR, and the TCRdb table lists in-frame clones only, not all of them. The table has tens of thousands of clones, roughly 60% seen once. The sample consisted of CD4+ T cells from PBMCs cultured with SARS-CoV-2 spike peptides, taken after COVID-19 vaccination. These receptors originate from a human donor who received a COVID-19 vaccine.

This clone has just a few counts. The chain links TRBV19 to TRBJ1-5, with a possible D match to TRBD1 (5 bases). This CDR3 has 13 residues. Germline V CDR1 and CDR2: LNHDA, SQIVND (reference sequence). Trimming removed 7 bases from V and 7 bases from J, with 14 bases in between. CDR3 bases: TGTGCCAGTACCAGGGAAAGTGGACAGCCCCAGCATTTT. The encoded protein is CASTRESGQPQHF. The full variable domain, completed using reference TRBV19 and TRBJ1-5, is DGGITQSPKYLFRKEGQNVTLSCEQNLNHDAMYWYRQDPGQGLRLIYYSQIVNDFQKGDIAEGYSVSREKKESFPLTVTSAQKNPTAFYLCASTRESGQPQHFGDGTRLSIL.

This clone turned up a few times. The chain couples TRBV3-1 (or the pseudogene TRBV3-2) to TRBJ1-3, with D unclear. There are 17 residues in the CDR3. The V gene's germline CDR1 is LGHDT and CDR2 YNNKEL (reference sequence). Trimming took off 6 bases at V and 0 bases at J, with 18 bases between the two ends. As DNA, the CDR3 is TGTGCCAGCAGTGGTATTGGCGGAATCCTCTCTGGAAACACCATATATTTT. This gives the protein CASSGIGGILSGNTIYF.

The chain recombines TRBV5-1 with TRBJ2-5, with D perhaps TRBD1 (5 bases). The germline gives CDR1 SGHRS, CDR2 YFSETQ. V was trimmed by 9 bases and J by 3 bases, leaving 15 bases between them. The CDR3 loop spans 13 amino acids. CDR3 amino acids: CATAFDRKETQYF. DNA for the CDR3: TGCGCCACCGCCTTCGACAGAAAAGAGACCCAGTACTTC. Together with reference TRBV5-1 and TRBJ2-5, the CDR3 gives the full variable domain: KAGVTQTPRYLIKTRGQQVTLSCSPISGHRSVSWYQQTPGQGLQFLFEYFSETQRNKGNFPGRFSGRQFSNSRSEMNVSTLELGDSALYLCATAFDRKETQYFGPGTRLLVL.

This chain connects TRBV10-2 to TRBJ1-1; possibly TRBD1 for D (5 bases). Germline V gene data show CDR1 as WSHSY and CDR2 as SAAADI. The germline V and J ends were trimmed by 2 bases and 2 bases, with 9 bases remaining between them. This CDR3 has 14 residues. CDR3 loop: CASSEPGLNTEAFF. DNA of the CDR3: TGCGCCAGCAGTGAGCCGGGGCTTAACACTGAAGCTTTCTTT.

The chain recombines TRBV5-4 with TRBJ2-7; D possibly uses TRBD1 or TRBD2 (6 bases each). Germline V lookup: CDR1 SGHNT, CDR2 YYREEE (reference sequence). V lost 2 bases, J lost 0 bases, and 15 bases lay in between. The CDR3 consists of 16 residues. CDR3 bases: TGTGCCAGCAGCTTCTTCGACGGGGGCCGCTCCTACGAGCAGTACTTC. Protein: CASSFFDGGRSYEQYF.

V is TRBV5-4 and J is TRBJ1-1; D is possibly TRBD1 (6 bases). CDR3 size: 13 residues. V was clipped by 3 bases and J by 3 bases, with 9 bases between them. Germline V lookup: CDR1 SGHNT, CDR2 YYREEE (reference sequence). The CDR3: CASSSGADTEAFF. The CDR3 nucleotides read TGTGCCAGCAGCTCAGGGGCTGACACTGAAGCTTTCTTT.

The rearrangement links TRBV27 to TRBJ2-7; tentative D call: TRBD2 (6 bases). The CDR3 totals 14 residues. Germline CDR1 is MNHEY and CDR2 is SMNVEV (reference sequence). The V and J ends lost 6 bases and 0 bases respectively, with 12 bases between them. The DNA of the CDR3 is TGTGCCAGCAGCCGGCCCGGGGGCTCCTACGAGCAGTACTTC. It yields the protein CASSRPGGSYEQYF.

This clone was seen a few times. The chain combines TRBV15 with TRBJ1-2; TRBD1 might be the D (5 bases). This CDR3 region has 15 residues. The V and J ends lost 0 bases and 6 bases respectively, with 14 bases between them. Germline V gene lookup returns CDR1 LNHNV and CDR2 YYDKDF (reference sequence). CDR3 in amino acids: CATSRDRGGENGYTF. The DNA of the CDR3 is TGTGCCACCAGCAGAGATCGGGGAGGGGAGAATGGCTACACCTTC.

The chain links TRBV30 to TRBJ1-3; TRBD1 is a possible D gene (5 bases). Germline CDR1 GTSNPN, CDR2 SVGIG (reference sequence). The CDR3 is 14 amino acids. V was cut by 7 bases and J by 8 bases, with 21 bases left in between. CDR3: CALQGMQADHTIYF. In nucleotides, the CDR3 is TGTGCCTTGCAGGGCATGCAGGCAGATCACACCATATATTTT.

The chain joins TRBV15 to TRBJ1-6; D remains unclear. The length of the CDR3 is 14 residues. The V end lost 0 bases, the J end lost 10 bases, and 10 bases lay between the germline ends. Germline assignment: CDR1 LNHNV and CDR2 YYDKDF (reference sequence). CDR3: CATSRDPSDSPLHF. The CDR3, as DNA: TGTGCCACCAGCAGAGATCCTAGCGACTCACCCCTCCACTTT.

Notes on this clone: This sample also contains other DNA sequences that code for the same CDR3. This chain links TRBV18 with TRBJ2-5, with D unclear. The CDR3 covers 11 residues. Germline values: CDR1 KGHSH, CDR2 LQKENI. V was cut by 3 bases and J by 1 base, with 0 bases left in between. Here the CDR3 reads CASSPQETQYF. CDR3 DNA: TGTGCCAGCTCACCCCAAGAGACCCAGTACTTC.

Regarding this clone: Distinct nucleotide sequences in the sample also encode this CDR3. This rearrangement joins TRBV12-3 or TRBV12-4 to TRBJ1-2, with D perhaps matching TRBD1 (5 bases). With 0 bases removed from V and 4 bases from J, the gap between germline ends came to 6 bases. CDR3 size: 13 residues. Here the CDR3 reads CASSLAGPYGYTF. CDR3 DNA sequence: TGTGCCAGCAGTTTAGCGGGACCCTATGGCTACACCTTC.

V usage is TRBV7-9 and J usage is TRBJ2-3; 8 bases match TRBD1. Germline CDR1 and CDR2: SEHNR and FQNEAQ (reference sequence). The CDR3 spans 15 residues. Unmatched junction bases numbered 6, after V lost 5 bases and J lost 2 bases. As DNA, the CDR3 is TGTGCCAGCAGCCTCCGGACAGGGATCACAGATACGCAGTATTTT. Protein product: CASSLRTGITDTQYF. Combining the CDR3 with reference TRBV7-9 and TRBJ2-3 gives the whole variable domain DTGVSQNPRHKITKRGQNVTFRCDPISEHNRLYWYRQTLGQGPEFLTYFQNEAQLEKSRLLSDRFSAERPKGSFSTLEIQRTEQGDSAMYLCASSLRTGITDTQYFGPGTRLTVL.

The chain recombines TRBV5-1 with TRBJ1-2; D uncertain. Trimming removed 0 bases from V and 2 bases from J, with 17 bases in between. The CDR3 spans 17 residues. Germline V gives CDR1 SGHRS, CDR2 YFSETQ. CDR3 nucleotides: TGCGCCAGCAGCTTGGTCGCCGGAGGGCCGCCCAACTATGGCTACACCTTC. Protein: CASSLVAGGPPNYGYTF.

This clone was seen only a few times. The chain combines TRBV3-1 (or the pseudogene TRBV3-2) with TRBJ1-2, with unresolved D. The V end was cut by 0 bases, the J end by 4 bases, with 9 bases between. The CDR3 contains 14 residues. Per the germline V gene, CDR1 is LGHDT and CDR2 is YNNKEL (reference sequence). The CDR3: CASSQEGQSYGYTF. CDR3 nucleotides: TGTGCCAGCAGCCAAGAGGGCCAGTCCTATGGCTACACCTTC.

This clone is medium-sized in the sample. This chain uses TRBV7-9 with TRBJ1-1; D is unclear. The ends were cut back, 5 bases at V and 11 bases at J, with 18 bases in the middle. Per germline, CDR1 SEHNR and CDR2 FQNEAQ (reference sequence). CDR3 length: 13 amino acids. The CDR3 DNA follows: TGTGCCAGCAGCCTTGACTTGACCCCGGGGGCTTTCTTT. It specifies CASSLDLTPGAFF.

The chain couples TRBV19 to TRBJ1-6, with D perhaps matching TRBD1 (5 bases). This CDR3 is built from 17 residues. Between the trimmed V and J ends, which lost 4 bases and 0 bases, there was a span of 13 bases. Germline CDR1 and CDR2: LNHDA and SQIVND (reference sequence). DNA for the CDR3: TGTGCCAGTAGTAGCGGGGGAACGAGCTCCTATAATTCACCCCTCCACTTT. This gives the protein CASSSGGTSSYNSPLHF.

The V call is TRBV6-1, the J call TRBJ1-4; the D is unclear. Between the trimmed V and J ends, which lost 2 bases and 5 bases, there was a span of 12 bases. Germline CDR1 and CDR2: MNHNS and SASEGT. The CDR3 runs 15 residues. The CDR3 protein is CASSEMSSGNEKLFF. The CDR3 DNA reads TGTGCCAGCAGTGAAATGAGTTCGGGGAATGAAAAACTGTTTTTT.

In its sample, this clone was seen a few times. This chain links TRBV2 with TRBJ1-2, with 8 bases lining up with TRBD1. Per germline, CDR1 SNHLY and CDR2 FYNNEI. The V gene end was trimmed by 0 bases and the J gene end by 5 bases; junction bases not matched to a gene: 2. The CDR3 runs 14 residues. The CDR3 DNA reads TGTGCCAGCAGTGAAGCGAGGACAGGGTATGGCTACACCTTC. Translating gives CASSEARTGYGYTF. The full variable domain, its missing parts supplied by reference TRBV2 and TRBJ1-2, is EPEVTQTPSHQVTQMGQEVILRCVPISNHLYFYWYRQILGQKVEFLVSFYNNEISEKSEIFDDQFSVERPDGSNFTLKIRSTKLEDSAMYFCASSEARTGYGYTFGSGTRLTVV.

The rearrangement links TRBV30 to TRBJ1-1, with a possible D match to TRBD1 (6 bases). Trimming pared 0 bases from V and 7 bases from J, leaving 21 bases between. The CDR3 is 16 amino acids. The germline V gene has CDR1 GTSNPN and CDR2 SVGIG (reference sequence). This CDR3 is CAWSVLRGRRANEAFF. The CDR3, as DNA: TGTGCCTGGAGTGTACTGCGGGGGCGGAGGGCCAATGAAGCTTTCTTT.